These 22 T cell receptor beta chains share one sample of origin, sequenced in a study of blood T cells in healthy people across ages. A second PCR, run for about 7 to 11 cycles, used a sample-barcoded 5' primer plus a J-beta primer mix. MiXCR was run by TCRdb on the 5' RACE reads, yielding one entry per CDR3 protein. This table holds approximately 780,000 distinct CDR3 sequences, 25% to 30% found once. These data were likewise used in another study, on T cells of mothers and their children.

The sequenced sample was blood. The origin of the receptors is a boy aged 5-17 years in good health.

The V gene is TRBV6-5, the J gene TRBJ1-2; a weak D match, TRBD1 (5 bases). Germline V gene lookup returns CDR1 MNHEY and CDR2 SVGAGI. This CDR3 is 14 amino acids long. The ends were cut back, 2 bases at V and 5 bases at J, with 12 bases in the middle. Written as DNA, the CDR3 is TGTGCCAGCAGTTACGCCGACAGCGAATATGGCTACACCTTC. This gives the protein CASSYADSEYGYTF.

The chain has TRBV7-3 and TRBJ1-6, with D possibly being TRBD1 (5 bases). There are 14 residues in the CDR3. V lost 5 bases and J lost 11, with 16 bases in between. Germline assignment: CDR1 SGHTA and CDR2 FQGTGA. The CDR3 spells CASSLQGRRPPLHF. CDR3 sequence (DNA): TGTGCCAGCAGCCTCCAGGGCAGAAGACCACCCCTCCACTTT.

This clonotype has ten or more counts. The rearrangement joins TRBV7-3 to TRBJ2-5, with TRBD2 matching over 8 bases. The DNA end is more similar to TRBJ2-1, so the J call may be wrong. The CDR3 sequence is 15 residues long. CDR1 SGHTA and CDR2 FQGTGA come from the germline V gene. Written as DNA, the CDR3 is TGTGCCAGCAGCCTGGGACTAGGGGGGGTAAATGAGCAGTTCTTC. Translating it yields CASSLGLGGVNEQFF.

This chain uses TRBV7-6 with TRBJ2-2; D remains unclear. Trimming pared 3 bases from V and 11 bases from J, leaving 13 bases between. The CDR3 totals 13 residues. Per germline, CDR1 SGHVS and CDR2 FNYEAQ. The CDR3 DNA follows: TGTGCCAGCAGCTTTGTGATGGCAGGCGAGCTGTTTTTT. Protein product: CASSFVMAGELFF.

The chain links TRBV20-1 to TRBJ1-5; D possibly corresponds to TRBD1 (6 bases). Germline values: CDR1 DFQATT, CDR2 SNEGSKA (reference sequence). V lost 3 bases to trimming and J lost 3 bases, with 12 bases between them. The CDR3 is 14 amino acids. The CDR3 here is CSASLGGPNQPQHF. The CDR3 bases are TGCAGTGCTAGTCTGGGGGGGCCCAATCAGCCCCAGCATTTT.

This clonotype has only a few counts. This chain uses TRBV29-1 with TRBJ2-7; no clear D. This CDR3 contains 11 residues. Trimming took 7 bases from V and 3 from J, leaving 10 bases between them. Germline loops: CDR1 SQVTM, CDR2 ANQGSEA. In DNA, the CDR3 is TGCAGCGCCCGGCTTGGCTACGAGCAGTACTTC. This gives the protein CSARLGYEQYF.

This clonotype was detected a few times. The rearrangement links TRBV12-3 or TRBV12-4 to TRBJ2-6, with TRBD2 matching 14 bases. This CDR3 spans 18 amino acids. Unmatched junction bases numbered 7, after V lost 5 bases and J lost 4 bases. DNA of the CDR3: TGTGCCAGCAGTGCCAGACTAGCGGGGGGGCTCGGGGCCAACGTCCTGACTTTC. It translates to CASSARLAGGLGANVLTF.

The CDR3 loop reads CASSYGGALNQPQHF. As DNA, the CDR3 is TGTGCCAGCAGTTACGGAGGGGCCCTTAATCAGCCCCAGCATTTT. The chain carries TRBV6-6 and TRBJ1-5; perhaps TRBD1 as D (5 bases). The CDR3 has 15 amino acids. The germline gives CDR1 MNHNY, CDR2 SVGAGI (reference sequence). V lost 2 bases and J 4 bases, leaving 12 bases between the germline ends.

This clonotype was picked up many times. The chain has TRBV7-3 and TRBJ2-6; D ambiguous. V was shortened by 0 bases and J by 0 bases, with 0 bases between the two germline ends. Looked up from germline, CDR1 is SGHTA and CDR2 is FQGTGA. The CDR3 extends over 14 amino acids. CDR3 region: CASSLTSGANVLTF. In DNA, the CDR3 is TGTGCCAGCAGCTTAACCTCTGGGGCCAACGTCCTGACTTTC.

The chain employs TRBV14 and TRBJ2-1, with TRBD2 matching 10 bases. The CDR3 runs 16 residues. From germline, CDR1 is SGHDN and CDR2 FVKESK. With V trimmed by 3 bases and J by 4 bases, 6 bases remained unmatched. This CDR3 reads CASSQIGLAEYNEQFF. DNA of the CDR3: TGTGCCAGCAGCCAGATAGGACTAGCGGAATACAATGAGCAGTTCTTC.

This clonotype was seen many times. This sequence joins TRBV12-3 or TRBV12-4 and TRBJ2-7; D is unclear. This CDR3 region has 15 residues. Trimming left V 0 bases short and J 0 bases short, with 9 bases between. CDR3 loop: CASSLARRFSYEQYF. The CDR3 nucleotides are TGTGCCAGCAGTTTAGCCCGACGGTTCTCCTACGAGCAGTACTTC.

The chain carries TRBV29-1 and TRBJ1-5; D call uncertain. This CDR3 spans 12 amino acids. Germline V gene data show CDR1 as SQVTM and CDR2 as ANQGSEA. The V and J ends lost 4 bases and 2 bases respectively, with 6 bases between them. DNA of the CDR3: TGCAGCGTTGGAATAGGCAATCAGCCCCAGCATTTT. It codes for CSVGIGNQPQHF.

This clonotype has more than one count but fewer than ten. The chain employs TRBV12-3 or TRBV12-4 and TRBJ2-5; D is ambiguous. The J call may not be correct, given that the DNA end is closer to TRBJ2-1. CDR3 length: 15 amino acids. The CDR3 DNA follows: TGTGCCAGCAGCCCCCGGTCCCTGGGGTACAATGAGCAGTTCTTC. Amino acids: CASSPRSLGYNEQFF.

This clonotype was recorded a few times. The rearrangement links TRBV28 to TRBJ2-4; D is ambiguous. This CDR3 is 12 amino acids long. Germline V lookup: CDR1 MDHEN, CDR2 SYDVKM. Between the trimmed V and J ends, which lost 6 bases and 9 bases, there was a span of 12 bases. CDR3 DNA sequence: TGTGCCAGCAGCCCCACAGAAAGCATTCAGTACTTC. This gives the protein CASSPTESIQYF. The whole variable domain, filled in from reference TRBV28 and TRBJ2-4, reads DVKVTQSSRYLVKRTGEKVFLECVQDMDHENMFWYRQDPGLGLRLIYFSYDVKMKEKGDIPEGYSVSREKKERFSLILESASTNQTSMYLCASSPTESIQYFGAGTRLSVL.

V usage is TRBV4-2 and J usage is TRBJ1-2; D perhaps matches TRBD1 (5 bases). This CDR3 comprises 14 residues. CDR1 LGHNA and CDR2 YNFKEQ come from the germline V gene. The ends were cut back, 0 bases at V and 3 bases at J, with 8 bases in the middle. In DNA, the CDR3 is TGTGCCAGCAGCCAAGAGGGGGGGGACTATGGCTACACCTTC. It is translated as CASSQEGGDYGYTF.

The rearrangement joins TRBV7-3 to TRBJ2-3; TRBD1 matches at 7 bases. The CDR3 has 17 residues. Per the germline V gene, CDR1 is SGHTA and CDR2 is FQGTGA. V lost 5 bases to trimming and J lost 2 bases; unmatched junction nucleotides: 13. The CDR3 sequence is CASSLRTGRGFTDTQYF. CDR3 coding DNA: TGTGCCAGCAGCCTACGCACGGGCAGGGGGTTCACAGATACGCAGTATTTT.

This clonotype came up many times. This chain links TRBV29-1 with TRBJ1-2; a possible D gene is TRBD1 (5 bases). The germline V gene encodes CDR1 SQVTM and CDR2 ANQGSEA. The CDR3 runs to 11 residues. V shed 4 bases and J shed 4 bases, with 7 bases lying between them. The chain's CDR3 is CSVGQIYGYTF. The CDR3 coding sequence is TGCAGCGTTGGACAGATCTATGGCTACACCTTC.

CDR3 protein: CASSLDGARGRGRTF. Written as DNA, the CDR3 is TGTGCCAGCAGCTTAGACGGCGCCCGGGGCAGGGGACGAACCTTC. This chain connects TRBV7-2 to TRBJ1-2; weak D call: TRBD1 (6 bases). Germline loops: CDR1 SGHTA, CDR2 FQGNSA. There are 15 residues in the CDR3. Between the trimmed V and J ends, which lost 1 base and 14 bases, there was a span of 23 bases.

The genes are TRBV6-6 and TRBJ2-1; 12 bases are shared with TRBD2. CDR1 is MNHNY and CDR2 is SVGAGI in the germline V gene (reference sequence). The CDR3 loop spans 15 amino acids. V trimming: 6 bases; J trimming: 6 bases; junction bases outside the gene matches: 6. CDR3 loop: CASSPTGLAGNEQFF. The CDR3 coding sequence is TGTGCCAGCAGCCCGACGGGACTAGCGGGCAATGAGCAGTTCTTC.

This chain connects TRBV20-1 to TRBJ2-1, with D perhaps TRBD1 (6 bases). Germline assignment: CDR1 DFQATT and CDR2 SNEGSKA (reference sequence). Trimming took 5 bases from V and 8 from J, leaving 16 bases between them. CDR3 length: 13 amino acids. The CDR3 region has the DNA TGCAGTGCTCAACAGGGACCGGAGCATGAGCAGTTCTTC. This encodes CSAQQGPEHEQFF.

This clonotype was detected only a few times. This sequence joins TRBV10-3 and TRBJ2-7; D not certain. CDR1 and CDR2 (germline): ENHRY, SYGVKD. V lost 5 bases and J 4 bases, leaving 12 bases between the germline ends. The CDR3 length is 13 residues. The CDR3 loop reads CAISRAVFYEQYF. The CDR3 bases are TGTGCCATCAGTCGCGCGGTCTTTTACGAGCAGTACTTC.

This rearrangement joins TRBV7-9 to TRBJ1-1, with D perhaps matching TRBD1 (5 bases). Trimming stripped 5 bases from V and 11 bases from J, with 18 bases between. This CDR3 spans 13 amino acids. Per the germline V gene, CDR1 is SEHNR and CDR2 is FQNEAQ (reference sequence). The CDR3 loop is CASSGGRATEAFF. DNA of the CDR3: TGTGCCAGCAGCGGTGGCAGGGCCACGGAGGCTTTCTTT.